One sample yielded the 5 T cell receptor beta chains listed below, sequenced in a study of shared T cell receptors in the human thymus. Libraries were prepared by immunoSEQ multiplex PCR; TCRdb keeps only in-frame clonotypes and omits some of them. The sample lists roughly 560,000 clones, around three quarters occurring once. A further study also used this sample, focusing on human thymus T cells.

Sequencing used thymocytes. The receptors originated from a boy less than two years old with a congenital heart defect.

The rearrangement joins TRBV7-9 to TRBJ2-5; 9 bases map to TRBD1. J lost 2 bases, V lost 5 bases, and 6 bases had no gene match. The CDR3 covers 15 residues. Germline CDR1 reads SEHNR; CDR2 reads FQNEAQ (reference sequence). This CDR3 is CASSPGQGQQETQYF. The CDR3 DNA is TGTGCCAGCAGCCCAGGACAGGGGCAGCAAGAGACCCAGTACTTC.

This clone was detected a few times. The chain carries TRBV28 and TRBJ1-2, with D perhaps TRBD1 (6 bases). CDR1 and CDR2 (germline): MDHEN, SYDVKM. The length of the CDR3 is 14 residues. V was cut by 5 bases and J by 4 bases, with 14 bases left in between. This CDR3 reads CASSPMTGPYGYTF. CDR3 bases: TGTGCCAGCAGTCCCATGACAGGCCCCTATGGCTACACCTTC.

Only a few counts were recorded for this clone. This rearrangement joins TRBV4-3 to TRBJ2-1; TRBD2 agrees at 8 bases. The length of the CDR3 is 15 residues. After removal of 1 base from V and 4 bases from J, the junction contained 3 bases not matched to a gene. Germline CDR1 and CDR2: LGHNA and YSLEER. For the CDR3, the DNA is TGCGCCAGCAGCCAAGGACTAGCGTCATACAATGAGCAGTTCTTC. Translating it yields CASSQGLASYNEQFF.

V and J are TRBV4-2 and TRBJ2-1; perhaps TRBD1 as D (7 bases). Trimming removed 3 bases from V and 5 bases from J, with 17 bases in between. Germline lookup yields CDR1 LGHNA and CDR2 YNFKEQ. The CDR3 is made up of 16 amino acids. CDR3 sequence reads: CASSQEGGDRDNEQFF. The CDR3, as DNA: TGTGCCAGCAGCCAGGAGGGAGGTGACAGGGACAATGAGCAGTTCTTC.

V usage is TRBV9 and J usage is TRBJ2-2, with D unresolved. The CDR3 loop spans 15 amino acids. V lost 1 base, J lost 7 bases, and 14 bases lay in between. Germline V gene lookup returns CDR1 SGDLS and CDR2 YYNGEE. In DNA, the CDR3 is TGTGCCAGCAGCGTATTGTCAGGTGGAAACGGGGAGCTGTTTTTT. It encodes CASSVLSGGNGELFF.